The 6 T cell receptor beta chains below come from one sample, sequenced in a study of T cell responses to AZD1222 COVID-19 vaccine. The data were produced by immunoSEQ multiplex PCR, yet TCRdb's version contains in-frame clones alone and is incomplete. The data contain roughly 95,000 clones, roughly 90% of them singletons. Sequencing was performed on peripheral blood, taken on day 0 of AZD1222 vaccination. The receptors come from an adult in good health.

This chain joins TRBV5-1 and TRBJ2-7; 8 bases map to TRBD2. The germline V gene has CDR1 SGHRS and CDR2 YFSETQ. Trimming removed 5 bases from V and 0 bases from J; junction bases left unmatched: 10. The CDR3 spans 16 residues. CDR3 bases: TGCGCCAGCAGAAAACTAGCGGAAATGAGCTCCTACGAGCAGTACTTC. Amino acids: CASRKLAEMSSYEQYF.

The gene calls are TRBV5-1 and TRBJ2-3; 8 bases are shared with TRBD2. The CDR3 runs 15 residues. Germline lookup yields CDR1 SGHRS and CDR2 YFSETQ. Trimming removed 0 bases from V and 2 bases from J; junction bases left unmatched: 2. The chain's CDR3 is CASSLAGGPTDTQYF. DNA for the CDR3: TGCGCCAGCAGCTTGGCGGGAGGGCCCACAGATACGCAGTATTTT.

The chain joins TRBV3-1 (or the pseudogene TRBV3-2) to TRBJ2-5; tentative D call: TRBD2 (6 bases). This CDR3 contains 14 residues. Germline loops: CDR1 LGHDT, CDR2 YNNKEL (reference sequence). V lost 1 base and J 8 bases, leaving 14 bases between the germline ends. The CDR3 protein is CASSQGAARGTQYF. The DNA of the CDR3 is TGTGCCAGCAGCCAAGGGGCAGCGCGGGGTACCCAGTACTTC.

The rearrangement uses TRBV6-6 and TRBJ1-5, with TRBD1 as a possible D gene (6 bases). The V end lost 5 bases, the J end lost 3 bases, and 14 bases lay between the germline ends. Germline V gives CDR1 MNHNY, CDR2 SVGAGI (reference sequence). This CDR3 comprises 15 residues. In DNA form, the CDR3 reads TGTGCCAGCAGTGCACGGGGGGGCAACAATCAGCCCCAGCATTTT. As protein: CASSARGGNNQPQHF.

The rearrangement uses TRBV10-3 and TRBJ2-7; 7 nucleotides agree with TRBD1. Per the germline V gene, CDR1 is ENHRY and CDR2 is SYGVKD. The CDR3 totals 14 residues. Trimming took 5 bases from V and 1 from J; bases not matched to a gene: 5. In nucleotides, the CDR3 is TGTGCCATCAGTAAGACAGGGCCTTCCTACGAGCAGTACTTC. Translated, it gives CAISKTGPSYEQYF.

This sequence joins TRBV7-6 and TRBJ2-1, with D unclear. The CDR3 covers 15 residues. V lost 2 bases and J 1 base, leaving 9 bases between the germline ends. Per germline, CDR1 SGHVS and CDR2 FNYEAQ. CDR3 sequence reads: CASSLIGLSYNEQFF. The CDR3 DNA sequence: TGTGCCAGCAGCTTAATCGGGTTATCCTACAATGAGCAGTTCTTC.